Below, 6 T cell receptor beta chains from the same sample are listed, as sequenced in a study of identical twins. TCRdb reanalysed the 5' RACE reads using MiXCR and keeps one entry per CDR3 protein. Here the sample spans roughly 630,000 distinct CDR3 sequences, just over 7% being singletons. The same sample was also studied in work on yellow fever vaccine responses in identical twins.

Specimen: PBMCs. These receptors came from a woman in her late teens or twenties in good health.

This clonotype was recorded at least ten times. The chain combines TRBV2 with TRBJ2-5; D may be TRBD2 (5 bases). Trimming cost V 6 bases and J 5 bases, with 13 bases left between them. This CDR3 has 13 amino acids. The germline V gene has CDR1 SNHLY and CDR2 FYNNEI. The CDR3 is CASRGPGGETQYF. The CDR3 DNA reads as TGTGCCAGCAGGGGTCCAGGCGGGGAGACCCAGTACTTC.

At least ten counts were recorded for this clonotype. The chain recombines TRBV10-3 with TRBJ1-4, with TRBD1 as a possible D gene (5 bases). The germline CDR1 and CDR2 sequences are ENHRY and SYGVKD. This CDR3 has 13 residues. Trimming pared 4 bases from V and 8 bases from J, leaving 11 bases between. The chain's CDR3 is CAISAGGLEKLFF. The CDR3 DNA reads as TGTGCCATCAGTGCGGGGGGATTGGAAAAACTGTTTTTT.

The rearrangement joins TRBV29-1 to TRBJ1-1; 7 bases are a match to TRBD1. The CDR3 is made up of 13 amino acids. The germline V gene encodes CDR1 SQVTM and CDR2 ANQGSEA. Germline trimming cut 7 bases from V and 2 bases from J; bases unmatched to any gene: 7. In DNA, the CDR3 is TGCAGCGGGGGGACAGATAGTAACACTGAAGCTTTCTTT. It specifies CSGGTDSNTEAFF.

The chain is built from TRBV4-1 and TRBJ2-5; perhaps TRBD1 as D (5 bases). Germline-derived CDR1 and CDR2 are MGHRA and YSYEKL. The CDR3 contains 16 residues. V shed 1 base and J shed 5 bases, with 17 bases lying between them. The CDR3 loop reads CASSQVLVGPVETQYF. DNA of the CDR3: TGCGCCAGCAGCCAAGTGTTGGTGGGGCCGGTTGAGACCCAGTACTTC.

This clonotype has only a few counts. The V call is TRBV10-1, the J call TRBJ1-1, with D maybe TRBD1 (6 bases). This CDR3 is built from 14 residues. V dropped 7 bases and J dropped 5 bases, with 17 bases sitting between them. The germline V gene has CDR1 WNHNN and CDR2 SYGVQD (reference sequence). CDR3 amino acids: CASTAGQRGTEAFF. In nucleotides, the CDR3 is TGCGCCAGCACTGCCGGACAAAGGGGGACTGAAGCTTTCTTT.

This clonotype was found a few times. The J gene is TRBJ2-3, the V gene TRBV20-1; 8 nucleotides align to TRBD2. Germline values: CDR1 DFQATT, CDR2 SNEGSKA (reference sequence). V lost 4 bases to trimming and J lost 0 bases; unmatched junction nucleotides: 15. The CDR3 is 18 amino acids. The CDR3 loop reads CSATGTSSGPRSTDTQYF. The CDR3 DNA reads as TGCAGTGCTACCGGCACATCTAGCGGGCCGCGTAGCACAGATACGCAGTATTTT.